These 29 T cell receptor beta chains originate from one sample sequenced in a study of blood T cell repertoires in COVID-19. The method was immunoSEQ multiplex PCR; TCRdb's version includes in-frame clones alone and lacks a portion of them. This repertoire shows about 98,000 clones, over 70% found once; its top ten account for about 4%. The specimen sequenced was peripheral blood. These receptors all stem from a man in his sixties with acute or convalescent COVID-19.

The gene calls are TRBV2 and TRBJ1-1, with 7 bases matching TRBD1. V gave up 3 bases and J gave up 1 base; unmatched junction bases: 5. The CDR3 consists of 15 residues. Germline-derived CDR1 and CDR2 are SNHLY and FYNNEI. The CDR3 loop reads CASSEHRGPNTEAFF. The CDR3 nucleotides are TGTGCCAGCAGTGAGCACAGGGGCCCGAACACTGAAGCTTTCTTT.

The genes are TRBV11-2 and TRBJ2-1, with a weak D call TRBD2 (5 bases). Germline assignment: CDR1 SGHAT and CDR2 FQNNGV. This CDR3 spans 13 amino acids. Trimming left V 3 bases short and J 10 bases short, with 13 bases between. The CDR3 sequence: CASSFSERGEQFF. CDR3 coding DNA: TGTGCCAGCAGCTTTAGCGAGCGTGGGGAGCAGTTCTTC.

The chain recombines TRBV30 with TRBJ1-5; D is uncertain. Germline V CDR1 and CDR2: GTSNPN, SVGIG (reference sequence). V was shortened by 0 bases and J by 4 bases, with 10 bases between the two germline ends. The CDR3 contains 14 residues. The CDR3 protein is CAWSVRQRNQPQHF. CDR3 DNA sequence: TGTGCCTGGAGTGTACGTCAGAGGAATCAGCCCCAGCATTTT.

This clone was seen only a few times. The V call is TRBV6-5, the J call TRBJ1-4, with D perhaps TRBD1 (5 bases). CDR3 size: 14 residues. V was shortened by 6 bases and J by 3 bases, with 11 bases between the two germline ends. From germline, CDR1 is MNHEY and CDR2 SVGAGI. CDR3 sequence reads: CASRPRGANEKLFF. CDR3 in DNA: TGTGCCAGCAGACCCCGGGGGGCTAATGAAAAACTGTTTTTT.

V is TRBV7-2 and J is TRBJ2-7, with 11 bases matching TRBD1. Germline V lookup: CDR1 SGHTA, CDR2 FQGNSA. The CDR3 extends over 15 amino acids. V gave up 4 bases and J gave up 2 bases; unmatched junction bases: 4. CDR3: CASSSPGQGAYEQYF. The CDR3 nucleotides read TGTGCCAGCAGCTCACCGGGACAGGGGGCCTACGAGCAGTACTTC. Together with reference TRBV7-2 and TRBJ2-7, the CDR3 gives the full variable domain: GAGVSQSPSNKVTEKGKDVELRCDPISGHTALYWYRQSLGQGLEFLIYFQGNSAPDKSGLPSDRFSAERTGGSVSTLTIQRTQQEDSAVYLCASSSPGQGAYEQYFGPGTRLTVT.

The V and J genes are TRBV6-1 and TRBJ1-2, with a possible D match to TRBD1 (5 bases). Germline lookup yields CDR1 MNHNS and CDR2 SASEGT. The CDR3 is made up of 14 amino acids. V lost 2 bases and J 5 bases, leaving 12 bases between the germline ends. CDR3 sequence: CASSEPGGGYGYTF. CDR3 nucleotide sequence: TGTGCCAGCAGTGAACCGGGTGGGGGGTATGGCTACACCTTC.

In its sample, this clone was seen once. This chain joins TRBV30 and TRBJ1-1; no clear D gene. Germline loops: CDR1 GTSNPN, CDR2 SVGIG (reference sequence). V dropped 4 bases and J dropped 2 bases, with 11 bases sitting between them. CDR3 length: 13 amino acids. In nucleotides, the CDR3 is TGTGCCTGGAAACCGGACTCAAACACTGAAGCTTTCTTT. Amino acid sequence: CAWKPDSNTEAFF.

The chain employs TRBV10-3 and TRBJ2-3; a possible D gene is TRBD1 (5 bases). CDR1 and CDR2 (germline): ENHRY, SYGVKD. This CDR3 comprises 14 residues. Trimming removed 8 bases at V and 0 bases at J, with 12 bases between. The CDR3 coding sequence is TGTGCCATCGCCCCAGGGCCAAGCACAGATACGCAGTATTTT. Translation: CAIAPGPSTDTQYF.

The rearrangement uses TRBV30 and TRBJ1-1; no firm D call. This CDR3 region has 15 residues. CDR1 GTSNPN and CDR2 SVGIG come from the germline V gene (reference sequence). V was shortened by 3 bases and J by 1 base, with 15 bases between the two germline ends. The CDR3: CAWRDFEGWNTEAFF. The CDR3 coding sequence is TGTGCCTGGAGAGACTTTGAGGGCTGGAACACTGAAGCTTTCTTT. Complete variable domain (other parts from reference TRBV30 and TRBJ1-1): SQTIHQWPATLVQPVGSPLSLECTVEGTSNPNLYWYRQAAGRGLQLLFYSVGIGQISSEVPQNLSASRPQDRQFILSSKKLLLSDSGFYLCAWRDFEGWNTEAFFGQGTRLTVV.

This clone has just one count. The chain recombines TRBV6-1 with TRBJ2-3, with 11 bases lining up with TRBD2. Germline CDR1 and CDR2: MNHNS and SASEGT. The CDR3 length is 13 residues. V shed 2 bases and J 8 bases; nucleotides not matched to a gene: 0. The CDR3 bases are TGTGCCAGCAGTGAAACTAGCGGGGGTACGCAGTATTTT. This sequence encodes CASSETSGGTQYF.

The DNA of the CDR3 is TGTGCCAGCAGCCAACTAGCGGGTGAGCAGTTCTTC. Its translation: CASSQLAGEQFF. The chain links TRBV6-4 to TRBJ2-1, with TRBD2 matching over 9 bases. V dropped 6 bases and J dropped 9; count of bases not matched to a gene: 3. The CDR3 is made up of 12 amino acids. CDR1 is MRHNA, CDR2 SNTAGT, per germline.

Here the CDR3 DNA reads TGTGCCAGCAGTTCGACAGGCCAGGTCGGGGAGCTGTTTTTT. Protein product: CASSSTGQVGELFF. The chain combines TRBV6-6 with TRBJ2-2; weak D call: TRBD1 (6 bases). V gave up 4 bases and J gave up 7 bases, with 13 bases separating them. The CDR3 is 14 amino acids. CDR1 MNHNY and CDR2 SVGAGI come from the germline V gene (reference sequence).

J is TRBJ2-2 and V is TRBV7-8; 8 bases match TRBD2. The V and J ends lost 6 bases and 7 bases, in that order; junction bases with no gene match: 13. This CDR3 comprises 16 residues. Germline values: CDR1 SGHVS, CDR2 FQNEAQ. The CDR3 DNA reads as TGTGCCAGCAGTGCCCCGGGGGGGCCCGTTGGCGGGGAGCTGTTTTTT. Translated: CASSAPGGPVGGELFF.

This chain connects TRBV20-1 to TRBJ1-1; D remains ambiguous. This CDR3 spans 11 amino acids. The germline V and J ends were trimmed by 1 base and 5 bases, with 5 bases remaining between them. The germline V gene has CDR1 DFQATT and CDR2 SNEGSKA (reference sequence). This CDR3 reads CSARAGTEAFF. The CDR3 DNA reads as TGCAGTGCTAGAGCCGGGACTGAAGCTTTCTTT.

The chain carries TRBV5-6 and TRBJ2-5; TRBD2 agrees at 9 bases. CDR1 is SGHDT and CDR2 is YYEEEE in the germline V gene. The CDR3 loop spans 17 amino acids. V dropped 1 base and J dropped 1; count of bases not matched to a gene: 8. CDR3 coding DNA: TGTGCCAGCAGCTTGTCTAGCGGGATTCCTTTCCAAGAGACCCAGTACTTC. Translation gives CASSLSSGIPFQETQYF.

V usage is TRBV2 and J usage is TRBJ1-4; D perhaps matches TRBD1 (5 bases). The V end lost 6 bases, the J end lost 1 base, and 12 bases lay between the germline ends. The CDR3 spans 15 residues. Germline CDR1 SNHLY, CDR2 FYNNEI. CDR3 protein: CASSRDQLTNEKLFF. Written as DNA, the CDR3 is TGTGCCAGCAGCAGGGATCAACTAACTAATGAAAAACTGTTTTTT.

The rearrangement uses TRBV6-5 and TRBJ1-1, with D possibly being TRBD1 (5 bases). V gave up 4 bases and J gave up 5 bases, with 14 bases separating them. CDR1 and CDR2 from the germline V gene are MNHEY and SVGAGI. The CDR3 length is 14 residues. The CDR3 reads CASSSTASGTEAFF. The CDR3, as DNA: TGTGCCAGCAGTTCGACAGCTAGCGGGACTGAAGCTTTCTTT.

This clone was counted a few times. The chain has TRBV30 and TRBJ2-7; TRBD2 aligns across 9 bases. This CDR3 is 13 amino acids long. Germline CDR1 is GTSNPN and CDR2 is SVGIG (reference sequence). The junction had 3 bases not matched to a gene; V was cut back by 2 bases and J by 4 bases. CDR3 residues: CAWSQTSGYEQYV. For the CDR3, the DNA is TGTGCCTGGAGTCAGACTAGCGGTTACGAGCAGTACGTC.

This chain joins TRBV7-2 and TRBJ2-4; D call uncertain. The CDR3 spans 14 residues. The ends were cut back, 3 bases at V and 1 base at J, with 7 bases in the middle. CDR1 SGHTA and CDR2 FQGNSA come from the germline V gene. CDR3: CASSFQLAKNIQYF. The CDR3, as DNA: TGTGCCAGCAGCTTTCAGTTGGCCAAAAACATTCAGTACTTC.

V is TRBV2 and J is TRBJ2-2, with 8 nucleotides matching TRBD1. V shed 4 bases, J shed 1 base, and the junction held 5 bases outside the gene matches. The CDR3 covers 16 residues. Looked up from germline, CDR1 is SNHLY and CDR2 is FYNNEI. The CDR3 sequence is CASSVQGTGNTGELFF. The DNA of the CDR3 is TGTGCCAGCAGTGTTCAGGGGACAGGGAACACCGGGGAGCTGTTTTTT. The complete variable domain, with remaining parts taken from reference TRBV2 and TRBJ2-2, reads EPEVTQTPSHQVTQMGQEVILRCVPISNHLYFYWYRQILGQKVEFLVSFYNNEISEKSEIFDDQFSVERPDGSNFTLKIRSTKLEDSAMYFCASSVQGTGNTGELFFGEGSRLTVL.

The chain combines TRBV27 with TRBJ2-7; 11 positions agree with TRBD1. This CDR3 spans 15 amino acids. Germline V gene sequence: CDR1 MNHEY, CDR2 SMNVEV (reference sequence). Unmatched junction bases numbered 4, after V lost 3 bases and J lost 3 bases. The CDR3 bases are TGTGCCAGCAGTTTGGTTGGGACAGGGGGCTACGAGCAGTACGTC. Translating it yields CASSLVGTGGYEQYV.

This clone appeared a single time. The chain recombines TRBV19 with TRBJ2-3; TRBD2 matches 7 bases. V dropped 8 bases and J dropped 6; count of bases not matched to a gene: 2. The CDR3 is 11 residues long. Germline CDR1 reads LNHDA; CDR2 reads SQIVND (reference sequence). The CDR3 spells CASRREDTQYF. CDR3 nucleotide sequence: TGTGCCAGTCGGCGGGAGGATACGCAGTATTTT.

This chain joins TRBV11-3 and TRBJ2-4, with TRBD2 matching 7 bases. Germline V gene data show CDR1 as SGHNT and CDR2 as YENEEA. Losses at the gene ends were 5 bases for V and 5 bases for J; bases not matched to a gene: 9. The CDR3 is 15 residues long. CDR3 coding DNA: TGTGCCAGCAGCCGGGGGGATAGCGGCCAAAACATTCAGTACTTC. Its translation is CASSRGDSGQNIQYF.

The J gene is TRBJ2-3, the V gene TRBV7-9; no reliable D call. CDR1 and CDR2 from the germline V gene are SEHNR and FQNEAQ (reference sequence). The CDR3 sequence is 12 residues long. V lost 4 bases and J lost 2, with 4 bases in between. The DNA of the CDR3 is TGTGCCAGCAGCTCAGTCACAGATACGCAGTATTTT. It codes for CASSSVTDTQYF. The full variable domain, in which reference TRBV7-9 and TRBJ2-3 provide the parts outside the CDR3, is DTGVSQNPRHKITKRGQNVTFRCDPISEHNRLYWYRQTLGQGPEFLTYFQNEAQLEKSRLLSDRFSAERPKGSFSTLEIQRTEQGDSAMYLCASSSVTDTQYFGPGTRLTVL.

The rearrangement joins TRBV7-9 to TRBJ1-6; 11 bases map to TRBD1. The germline CDR1 and CDR2 sequences are SEHNR and FQNEAQ (reference sequence). The CDR3 has 16 amino acids. V lost 1 base and J lost 7; bases outside the gene matches: 3. This chain's CDR3 is CASSLGDRGLNSPLHF. DNA for the CDR3: TGTGCCAGCAGCTTAGGGGACAGGGGGTTAAATTCACCCCTCCACTTT.

This sequence joins TRBV21-1 and TRBJ2-7; no DNA check was done on the table's D call, TRBD2. TRBV21-1 is marked as a pseudogene. This CDR3 comprises 14 residues. The CDR3 DNA is TGTGCCAGCAGCATAAGCGGGAGAGTCAACGAGCAGTACGTC. Protein: CASSISGRVNEQYV.

In this sample, this clone turned up a few times. This chain joins TRBV7-2 and TRBJ2-1, with D uncertain. Trimming cost V 4 bases and J 7 bases, with 11 bases left between them. The V gene's germline CDR1 is SGHTA and CDR2 FQGNSA. This CDR3 spans 13 amino acids. DNA of the CDR3: TGTGCCAGCAGCTACTCGATTTCGAATGAGCAGTTCTTC. This codes for CASSYSISNEQFF.

The chain couples TRBV30 to TRBJ1-2; no clear D gene. CDR1 is GTSNPN and CDR2 is SVGIG in the germline V gene (reference sequence). Trimming stripped 5 bases from V and 2 bases from J, with 9 bases between. The length of the CDR3 is 12 residues. The DNA for the CDR3 is TGTGCCTGGGGTTCCGGGAACTATGGCTACACCTTC. Residues: CAWGSGNYGYTF. Based on the CDR3 plus reference TRBV30 and TRBJ1-2, the full variable domain is SQTIHQWPATLVQPVGSPLSLECTVEGTSNPNLYWYRQAAGRGLQLLFYSVGIGQISSEVPQNLSASRPQDRQFILSSKKLLLSDSGFYLCAWGSGNYGYTFGSGTRLTVV.

The rearrangement uses TRBV19 and TRBJ1-2; D is possibly TRBD1 (6 bases). The germline V gene has CDR1 LNHDA and CDR2 SQIVND (reference sequence). The CDR3 covers 13 residues. Trimming removed 9 bases at V and 8 bases at J, with 19 bases between. The CDR3 DNA follows: TGTGCCAGCAAAGAAACAGGGCTTAGGGGCTACACCTTC. Protein sequence: CASKETGLRGYTF.